Below, 29 T cell receptor beta chains from the same sample are listed, as sequenced in a study of blood T cell repertoires in COVID-19. Libraries were prepared by immunoSEQ multiplex PCR; TCRdb keeps only in-frame clonotypes and omits some of them. Among around 250,000 clones listed, more than 75% were seen once. The specimen was PBMCs or T cells enriched from blood (not recorded which). The receptors stem from a woman aged 45-60 years who had recovered from COVID-19.

DNA of the CDR3: TGTGCCAGCCCCTCCCCTAAGTTCCACGAGCAGTACTTC. It codes for CASPSPKFHEQYF. This chain joins TRBV28 and TRBJ2-7; no clear D gene. The CDR3 loop spans 13 amino acids. Trimming took 8 bases from V and 5 from J, leaving 16 bases between them. CDR1 MDHEN and CDR2 SYDVKM come from the germline V gene.

The chain uses TRBV18 and TRBJ2-4; no definite D call. Trimming cost V 0 bases and J 1 base, with 7 bases left between them. CDR3 length: 15 residues. The V gene's germline CDR1 is KGHSH and CDR2 LQKENI. This CDR3 is CASSPPSSAKNIQYF. CDR3 nucleotide sequence: TGTGCCAGCTCACCACCTAGTTCTGCCAAAAACATTCAGTACTTC.

This sequence joins TRBV4-1 and TRBJ1-2, with a possible D match to TRBD1 (5 bases). Germline CDR1 MGHRA, CDR2 YSYEKL. V shed 2 bases and J shed 10 bases, with 14 bases lying between them. CDR3 size: 13 residues. This chain's CDR3 is CASSQLWGDPYTF. The CDR3 DNA is TGCGCCAGCAGCCAACTCTGGGGGGATCCCTACACCTTC.

This chain uses TRBV7-2 with TRBJ1-2; 10 bases match TRBD1. V trimming: 1 base; J trimming: 5 bases; junction bases outside the gene matches: 4. Germline V gene sequence: CDR1 SGHTA, CDR2 FQGNSA. The CDR3 consists of 15 residues. The CDR3 coding sequence is TGTGCCAGCAGCTTAGGGACAGGGGGGGAATATGGCTACACCTTC. Its protein is CASSLGTGGEYGYTF.

This chain connects TRBV30 to TRBJ2-1, with D possibly being TRBD1 (6 bases). The ends were cut back, 0 bases at V and 2 bases at J, with 11 bases in the middle. CDR1 is GTSNPN and CDR2 is SVGIG in the germline V gene (reference sequence). The CDR3 is 15 amino acids. Here the CDR3 reads CAWSVDGGPYNEQFF. The DNA for the CDR3 is TGTGCCTGGAGTGTCGATGGGGGCCCCTACAATGAGCAGTTCTTC.

The chain couples TRBV2 to TRBJ2-2, with D possibly TRBD2 on 6 matching bases. Trimming stripped 7 bases from V and 4 bases from J, with 13 bases between. The CDR3 spans 14 residues. The germline gives CDR1 SNHLY, CDR2 FYNNEI. The CDR3 DNA reads as TGTGCCAGCACTCCGGAGGGTAGCACCGGGGAGCTGTTTTTT. Protein product: CASTPEGSTGELFF.

The genes are TRBV28 and TRBJ2-7; D might be TRBD1 (5 bases). This CDR3 contains 16 residues. The germline V gene has CDR1 MDHEN and CDR2 SYDVKM. Between the trimmed V and J ends, which lost 3 bases and 1 base, there was a span of 16 bases. CDR3 loop: CASSFRATTGSYEQYF. Here the CDR3 DNA reads TGTGCCAGCAGTTTTCGGGCTACTACAGGATCCTACGAGCAGTACTTC.

This rearrangement joins TRBV5-1 to TRBJ2-1; 8 nucleotides match TRBD1. Unmatched junction bases numbered 10, after V lost 4 bases and J lost 4 bases. This CDR3 is 16 amino acids long. Per the germline V gene, CDR1 is SGHRS and CDR2 is YFSETQ. CDR3 bases: TGCGCCAGCAGCCACCCCGGGACAGGACTATACAATGAGCAGTTCTTC. Protein product: CASSHPGTGLYNEQFF.

This clone was counted a single time. The chain is built from TRBV6-1 and TRBJ2-2; 12 bases match TRBD1. The CDR3 contains 21 residues. Looked up from germline, CDR1 is MNHNS and CDR2 is SASEGT. V lost 0 bases to trimming and J lost 4 bases; unmatched junction nucleotides: 15. The CDR3 protein is CASSEAVGTGGARPSTGELFF. The CDR3 bases are TGTGCCAGCAGTGAAGCGGTGGGGACAGGGGGCGCAAGGCCATCCACCGGGGAGCTGTTTTTT.

This chain links TRBV28 with TRBJ2-1; 7 nucleotides align to TRBD1. The CDR3 has 17 residues. From germline, CDR1 is MDHEN and CDR2 SYDVKM. Losses at the gene ends were 2 bases for V and 8 bases for J; bases not matched to a gene: 15. CDR3 sequence (DNA): TGTGCCAGCAGTTTAAAGCGACAGGGTAAGGGGAGAGATGAGCAGTTCTTC. It translates to CASSLKRQGKGRDEQFF.

CDR3 sequence: CASSSPGPSYNSPLHF. CDR3 nucleotides: TGTGCCAGCAGTTCCCCGGGTCCCTCCTATAATTCACCCCTCCACTTT. The rearrangement joins TRBV27 to TRBJ1-6; D call uncertain. From germline, CDR1 is MNHEY and CDR2 SMNVEV (reference sequence). V was cut by 4 bases and J by 0 bases, with 10 bases left in between. CDR3 length: 16 amino acids.

The CDR3 reads CASSFGGSSYNEQFF. CDR3 sequence (DNA): TGTGCCAGCAGCTTTGGCGGGAGCTCCTACAATGAGCAGTTCTTC. V and J are TRBV7-6 and TRBJ2-1; 7 bases line up with TRBD2. This CDR3 contains 15 residues. The J segment lost 0 bases and the V segment lost 3 bases, leaving 2 bases of the junction unmatched. CDR1 SGHVS and CDR2 FNYEAQ come from the germline V gene.

This rearrangement joins TRBV7-2 to TRBJ2-7, with D possibly TRBD2 on 5 matching bases. Germline V gene sequence: CDR1 SGHTA, CDR2 FQGNSA. The CDR3 has 13 residues. V was trimmed by 3 bases and J by 5 bases, leaving 11 bases between them. The CDR3 here is CASSFFSVHEQYF. CDR3 nucleotide sequence: TGTGCCAGCAGCTTCTTTAGCGTGCACGAGCAGTACTTC. The whole variable domain, filled in from reference TRBV7-2 and TRBJ2-7, reads GAGVSQSPSNKVTEKGKDVELRCDPISGHTALYWYRQSLGQGLEFLIYFQGNSAPDKSGLPSDRFSAERTGGSVSTLTIQRTQQEDSAVYLCASSFFSVHEQYFGPGTRLTVT.

The rearrangement uses TRBV7-6 and TRBJ2-2; the D gene is possibly TRBD1 (6 bases). The CDR3 is 17 amino acids. Germline assignment: CDR1 SGHVS and CDR2 FNYEAQ. V lost 5 bases, J lost 4 bases, and 20 bases lay in between. The DNA for the CDR3 is TGTGCCAGCAGCCCTTTACAGGGTATTGAGGGCACCGGGGAGCTGTTTTTT. This encodes CASSPLQGIEGTGELFF.

The CDR3 loop is CASSYSGTGQFF. CDR3 DNA: TGTGCCAGCAGTTACTCGGGGACAGGGCAGTTCTTC. The J gene is TRBJ2-1, the V gene TRBV6-5; 8 positions match TRBD1. The germline CDR1 and CDR2 sequences are MNHEY and SVGAGI. V lost 0 bases to trimming and J lost 12 bases; unmatched junction nucleotides: 1. The CDR3 sequence is 12 residues long.

V gene TRBV28 combines with J gene TRBJ1-5, with D unresolved. Germline V gene sequence: CDR1 MDHEN, CDR2 SYDVKM. Trimming took 4 bases from V and 2 from J, leaving 6 bases between them. CDR3 size: 13 residues. DNA of the CDR3: TGTGCCAGCAGTTCCGGGGGCAATCAGCCCCAGCATTTT. It encodes CASSSGGNQPQHF. Complete variable domain (other parts from reference TRBV28 and TRBJ1-5): DVKVTQSSRYLVKRTGEKVFLECVQDMDHENMFWYRQDPGLGLRLIYFSYDVKMKEKGDIPEGYSVSREKKERFSLILESASTNQTSMYLCASSSGGNQPQHFGDGTRLSIL.

V usage is TRBV15 and J usage is TRBJ2-1, with TRBD1 matching over 7 bases. The junction had 9 bases not matched to a gene; V was cut back by 5 bases and J by 8 bases. Per the germline V gene, CDR1 is LNHNV and CDR2 is YYDKDF (reference sequence). The CDR3 covers 14 residues. This CDR3 is CATSHRDRSYEQFF. CDR3 in DNA: TGTGCCACCAGCCACCGGGACAGAAGCTATGAGCAGTTCTTC.

The V gene is TRBV7-9, the J gene TRBJ1-5; the D gene is possibly TRBD1 (5 bases). The germline CDR1 and CDR2 sequences are SEHNR and FQNEAQ (reference sequence). This CDR3 has 14 amino acids. V shed 3 bases and J shed 1 base, with 7 bases lying between them. Here the CDR3 reads CASSLGQSNQPQHF. The DNA of the CDR3 is TGTGCCAGCAGCTTGGGGCAGAGCAATCAGCCCCAGCATTTT.

This clone was found once. The chain joins TRBV27 to TRBJ1-6; 9 nucleotides line up with TRBD1. Trimming removed 5 bases from V and 10 bases from J; junction bases left unmatched: 9. This CDR3 comprises 15 residues. The germline V gene has CDR1 MNHEY and CDR2 SMNVEV (reference sequence). This CDR3 is CASSLDRGRGSPLHF. In DNA, the CDR3 is TGTGCCAGCAGTCTGGACAGGGGCCGAGGCTCACCCCTCCACTTT.

This chain joins TRBV2 and TRBJ2-5; D is perhaps TRBD2 (5 bases). Germline lookup yields CDR1 SNHLY and CDR2 FYNNEI. This CDR3 is 13 amino acids long. The germline V and J ends were trimmed by 5 bases and 4 bases, with 11 bases remaining between them. The CDR3 here is CASSPSGRETQYF. DNA for the CDR3: TGTGCCAGCAGTCCGAGCGGTCGAGAGACCCAGTACTTC.

The chain combines TRBV6-5 with TRBJ2-5, with 10 bases that match TRBD2. The germline V gene has CDR1 MNHEY and CDR2 SVGAGI. The CDR3 sequence is 15 residues long. The V and J ends lost 5 bases and 5 bases, in that order; junction bases with no gene match: 8. The CDR3 sequence: CASSRQREGAETQYF. CDR3 DNA sequence: TGTGCCAGCAGTAGGCAGCGGGAGGGGGCGGAGACCCAGTACTTC.

The rearrangement joins TRBV29-1 to TRBJ1-3; no firm D call. V was trimmed by 4 bases and J by 0 bases, leaving 10 bases between them. The CDR3 sequence is 14 residues long. Germline V gene data show CDR1 as SQVTM and CDR2 as ANQGSEA. CDR3 nucleotides: TGCAGCGTTGGAGATGGCAGCTCTGGAAACACCATATATTTT. It encodes CSVGDGSSGNTIYF. Filled out from reference TRBV29-1 and TRBJ1-3, the complete variable domain reads SAVISQKPSRDICQRGTSLTIQCQVDSQVTMMFWYRQQPGQSLTLIATANQGSEATYESGFVIDKFPISRPNLTFSTLTVSNMSPEDSSIYLCSVGDGSSGNTIYFGEGSWLTVV.

The rearrangement links TRBV9 to TRBJ1-4; D possibly corresponds to TRBD1 (6 bases). The CDR3 has 12 amino acids. Germline loops: CDR1 SGDLS, CDR2 YYNGEE. Trimming cost V 10 bases and J 7 bases, with 14 bases left between them. The CDR3 sequence: CAADRRGEKLFF. The DNA of the CDR3 is TGTGCCGCCGACAGGAGAGGTGAAAAACTGTTTTTT.

The chain is built from TRBV19 and TRBJ2-1; maybe TRBD1 (5 bases). This CDR3 has 16 amino acids. Germline loops: CDR1 LNHDA, CDR2 SQIVND (reference sequence). Between the trimmed V and J ends, which lost 2 bases and 4 bases, there was a span of 15 bases. CDR3 sequence reads: CASSISTDPSYNEQFF. The CDR3 nucleotides read TGTGCCAGTAGTATATCGACAGACCCGAGTTACAATGAGCAGTTCTTC.

The sample holds one count of this clone. V gene TRBV28 combines with J gene TRBJ2-7; the match to TRBD1 covers 9 bases. This CDR3 has 15 residues. J gave up 5 bases and V 7 bases, and 12 bases lay outside the gene matches. Germline CDR1 and CDR2: MDHEN and SYDVKM. The CDR3 nucleotides are TGTGCCAGCAAAAACCGGGACAGGGTAATGCACGAGCAGTACTTC. Translated: CASKNRDRVMHEQYF. The entire variable domain, with the rest obtained from reference TRBV28 and TRBJ2-7, is as follows: DVKVTQSSRYLVKRTGEKVFLECVQDMDHENMFWYRQDPGLGLRLIYFSYDVKMKEKGDIPEGYSVSREKKERFSLILESASTNQTSMYLCASKNRDRVMHEQYFGPGTRLTVT.

This clone came up once. One junction end does not reproduce the germline sequence, and a read error may be involved. The V call is TRBV7-7, the J call TRBJ2-1; TRBD2 matches 7 bases. The CDR3 extends over 17 amino acids. Germline CDR1 SSHAT, CDR2 FNYEAQ (reference sequence). DNA for the CDR3: TGTGCTAGCAGCTTAGACGTCGGCGGGAGCCCCTACAATGAGCAGTTCTTC. It yields the protein CASSLDVGGSPYNEQFF. Using reference TRBV7-7 and TRBJ2-1 for the parts outside the CDR3, the full variable domain is GAGVSQSPRYKVTKRGQDVTLRCDPISSHATLYWYQQALGQGPEFLTYFNYEAQPDKSGLPSDRFSAERPEGSISTLTIQRTEQRDSAMYRCASSLDVGGSPYNEQFFGPGTRLTVL.

The count of this clone is one. The chain uses TRBV9 and TRBJ1-2; TRBD1 aligns across 8 bases. The trim removed 4 bases at V and 7 bases at J, leaving 12 bases unmatched. The CDR3 has 15 amino acids. CDR1 is SGDLS, CDR2 YYNGEE, per germline. In DNA form, the CDR3 reads TGTGCCAGCAGCTACTCGTCCAGGGGGCTTGGTGGCTACACCTTC. Amino acids: CASSYSSRGLGGYTF.

This chain connects TRBV3-1 (or the pseudogene TRBV3-2) to TRBJ2-5; the match to TRBD2 covers 16 bases. V was pared by 4 bases and J by 4 bases, with 9 bases of the junction left unmatched. Germline assignment: CDR1 LGHDT and CDR2 YNNKEL (reference sequence). The CDR3 runs 18 residues. The CDR3 protein is CASSRGTSGRAGVETQYF. CDR3 in DNA: TGTGCCAGCAGCCGAGGGACTAGCGGGAGGGCCGGTGTAGAGACCCAGTACTTC.

The chain has TRBV7-2 and TRBJ1-2; no reliable D call. Deletions cut 1 base from V and 8 bases from J, with 11 bases between. The germline gives CDR1 SGHTA, CDR2 FQGNSA. The CDR3 runs to 13 residues. Here the CDR3 reads CASSLGPFGGYTF. Here the CDR3 DNA reads TGTGCCAGCAGCTTAGGCCCCTTCGGGGGCTACACCTTC.